These 26 T cell receptor beta chains were sequenced from one sample in a study of identical twins. TCRdb called the 5' RACE reads again in MiXCR, with one record for every CDR3 protein. Counted here are 450,000 or so distinct CDR3 sequences, about 14% occurring once; the ten biggest clones make up 0.5% to 0.65%. The same data also contributed to another study, on yellow fever vaccine responses in identical twins.

The sequencing sample was made of CD4+ T cells sorted from blood. Receptors originate from a woman aged 18-30 years in good health.

This chain joins TRBV6-2 or TRBV6-3 and TRBJ2-7; 7 bases align to TRBD2. This CDR3 is built from 17 residues. The V gene's germline CDR1 is MNHEY and CDR2 SVGEGT. Trimming took 4 bases from V and 5 from J; bases not matched to a gene: 17. For the CDR3, the DNA is TGTGCCAGCAGTTCGGGAAGGGGACTAATCCTCCGTCACGAGCAGTACTTC. This encodes CASSSGRGLILRHEQYF.

In its sample, this clonotype was seen a few times. The chain is built from TRBV7-9 and TRBJ2-2; TRBD1 agrees at 7 bases. The CDR3 is 14 residues long. The germline CDR1 and CDR2 sequences are SEHNR and FQNEAQ (reference sequence). V was clipped by 11 bases and J by 0 bases; unmatched bases: 6. The chain's CDR3 is CALPGQTNTGELFF. For the CDR3, the DNA is TGTGCCCTTCCGGGACAGACGAACACCGGGGAGCTGTTTTTT.

This clonotype was seen more than once but under ten times. This chain uses TRBV10-3 with TRBJ2-1; D call uncertain. The CDR3 loop spans 12 amino acids. Trimming took 2 bases from V and 9 from J, leaving 8 bases between them. Germline V gives CDR1 ENHRY, CDR2 SYGVKD. The CDR3 DNA is TGTGCCATCAGTGAGCCGACGGTTGAGCAGTTCTTC. As protein: CAISEPTVEQFF.

The genes are TRBV20-1 and TRBJ2-5; TRBD2 matches at 8 bases. Germline values: CDR1 DFQATT, CDR2 SNEGSKA (reference sequence). Germline trimming cut 5 bases from V and 4 bases from J; bases unmatched to any gene: 6. The length of the CDR3 is 13 residues. CDR3 coding DNA: TGCAGTGCTCCCGGACTAGCCTCAGAGACCCAGTACTTC. Translated, it gives CSAPGLASETQYF.

The chain uses TRBV5-6 and TRBJ2-5, with 9 bases fitting TRBD2. Per the germline V gene, CDR1 is SGHDT and CDR2 is YYEEEE. The CDR3 consists of 16 residues. The V gene end was trimmed by 4 bases and the J gene end by 6 bases; junction bases not matched to a gene: 13. CDR3 sequence reads: CASSRLGGGASKTQYF. Written as DNA, the CDR3 is TGTGCCAGCAGCCGTTTAGGCGGGGGGGCCTCGAAGACCCAGTACTTC. The full variable domain, its missing parts supplied by reference TRBV5-6 and TRBJ2-5, is DAGVTQSPTHLIKTRGQQVTLRCSPKSGHDTVSWYQQALGQGPQFIFQYYEEEERQRGNFPDRFSGHQFPNYSSELNVNALLLGDSALYLCASSRLGGGASKTQYFGPGTRLLVL.

The table lists this clonotype with a few counts. The chain carries TRBV29-1 and TRBJ2-1; 8 nucleotides agree with TRBD1. The trim removed 1 base at V and 1 base at J, leaving 3 bases unmatched. CDR3 length: 15 residues. Germline V gene lookup returns CDR1 SQVTM and CDR2 ANQGSEA. CDR3 region: CSVEGQGASYNEQFF. As DNA, the CDR3 is TGCAGCGTTGAAGGTCAGGGGGCGTCCTACAATGAGCAGTTCTTC.

This clonotype was recorded many times. J is TRBJ2-5 and V is TRBV5-1, with D perhaps matching TRBD2 (5 bases). The CDR3 extends over 15 amino acids. Germline-derived CDR1 and CDR2 are SGHRS and YFSETQ. V lost 0 bases and J 3 bases, leaving 12 bases between the germline ends. The chain's CDR3 is CASSLVPIGEETQYF. CDR3 sequence (DNA): TGCGCCAGCAGCTTGGTGCCTATCGGGGAAGAGACCCAGTACTTC.

This clonotype appeared a few times. The chain couples TRBV12-3 or TRBV12-4 to TRBJ1-1; D remains unclear. The CDR3 has 14 amino acids. Trimming shortened V by 4 bases and J by 0 bases, and 9 bases separated the two germline ends. The CDR3 nucleotides are TGTGCCAGCAGTTACCTGGCGGTGAACACTGAAGCTTTCTTT. Amino acid sequence: CASSYLAVNTEAFF.

The sample holds a few counts of this clonotype. The chain recombines TRBV2 with TRBJ2-7, with a tentative D call TRBD2 (7 bases). The CDR3 sequence is 15 residues long. CDR1 is SNHLY and CDR2 is FYNNEI in the germline V gene. Trimming pared 4 bases from V and 3 bases from J, leaving 16 bases between. Written as DNA, the CDR3 is TGTGCCAGCAGTGGAGGGGGGGCCAGGGGCTACGAGCAGTACTTC. Amino acids: CASSGGGARGYEQYF.

This CDR3 is CASSLALQTGANVLTF. The CDR3 nucleotides read TGTGCCAGCAGCTTGGCCCTACAGACTGGGGCCAACGTCCTGACTTTC. This chain links TRBV5-5 with TRBJ2-6; D uncertain. Per germline, CDR1 SGHKS and CDR2 YYEKEE (reference sequence). There are 16 residues in the CDR3. The ends were cut back, 0 bases at V and 2 bases at J, with 9 bases in the middle.

About this clonotype: A much larger clonotype is one base distant, so this may be a read error. This rearrangement joins TRBV7-2 to TRBJ2-1; D remains unclear. Looked up from germline, CDR1 is SGHTA and CDR2 is FQGNSA. Trimming took off 3 bases at V and 2 bases at J, with 5 bases between the two ends. This CDR3 is 13 amino acids long. This CDR3 reads CASSFVAYNEQFF. In DNA, the CDR3 is TGTGCCAGCAGCTTCGTTGCCTACAATGAGCAGTTCTTC.

This clonotype was observed a few times. The rearrangement links TRBV18 to TRBJ2-5; D remains ambiguous. CDR3 size: 13 residues. With 2 bases removed from V and 1 base from J, the gap between germline ends came to 5 bases. Germline V gene lookup returns CDR1 KGHSH and CDR2 LQKENI. The CDR3, as DNA: TGTGCCAGCTCACCAGAAATCCAAGAGACCCAGTACTTC. Protein product: CASSPEIQETQYF.

This clonotype appeared many times. This rearrangement joins TRBV7-9 to TRBJ2-7; 10 bases agree with TRBD1. The CDR3 is 14 amino acids. V shed 2 bases and J 5 bases; nucleotides not matched to a gene: 3. Germline CDR1 SEHNR, CDR2 FQNEAQ (reference sequence). The CDR3 DNA follows: TGTGCCAGCAGCTTAAGACAGGGGGCCGACGAGCAGTACTTC. Translating gives CASSLRQGADEQYF.

This clonotype was recorded a few times. V gene TRBV29-1 combines with J gene TRBJ2-2; the D is unclear. Germline V gives CDR1 SQVTM, CDR2 ANQGSEA. The CDR3 length is 17 residues. The V end lost 5 bases, the J end lost 2 bases, and 21 bases lay between the germline ends. The CDR3 here is CSVLSGSRSHNTGELFF. As DNA, the CDR3 is TGCAGCGTTCTATCCGGCAGTAGATCACACAACACCGGGGAGCTGTTTTTT.

CDR3 protein: CASSGAARGRETQYF. The CDR3 DNA sequence: TGTGCCAGCAGTGGGGCCGCGAGGGGACGGGAGACCCAGTACTTC. The V gene is TRBV2, the J gene TRBJ2-5; possibly TRBD1 or TRBD2 for D (5 bases each). The germline CDR1 and CDR2 sequences are SNHLY and FYNNEI. This CDR3 spans 15 amino acids. Trimming pared 4 bases from V and 5 bases from J, leaving 17 bases between. The full variable domain, with the rest looked up from reference TRBV2 and TRBJ2-5, is EPEVTQTPSHQVTQMGQEVILRCVPISNHLYFYWYRQILGQKVEFLVSFYNNEISEKSEIFDDQFSVERPDGSNFTLKIRSTKLEDSAMYFCASSGAARGRETQYFGPGTRLLVL.

In nucleotides, the CDR3 is TGTGCCAGCAGTTATACACTAGCGGTCACAGATACGCAGTATTTT. Translating gives CASSYTLAVTDTQYF. V and J are TRBV6-2 or TRBV6-3 and TRBJ2-3, with 8 bases identical to TRBD2. V dropped 3 bases and J dropped 2; count of bases not matched to a gene: 4. Looked up from germline, CDR1 is MNHEY and CDR2 is SVGEGT. The CDR3 spans 15 residues.

There are many counts of this clonotype. The chain couples TRBV12-3 or TRBV12-4 to TRBJ1-5; 7 nucleotides line up with TRBD1. This CDR3 has 13 amino acids. With 6 bases clipped from V and 5 bases from J, the junction kept 4 bases outside the gene matches. The CDR3 coding sequence is TGTGCCAGCAGCCCAGGGACAGATCAGCCCCAGCATTTT. Encoded protein: CASSPGTDQPQHF.

CDR3 nucleotides: TGCAGTGCTAGAGGAGGCGGGGGGGTAACTGAAGCTTTCTTT. Translated: CSARGGGGVTEAFF. The chain couples TRBV20-1 to TRBJ1-1, with a possible D match to TRBD1 (5 bases). The CDR3 loop spans 14 amino acids. V was shortened by 1 base and J by 5 bases, with 14 bases between the two germline ends. Germline CDR1 DFQATT, CDR2 SNEGSKA (reference sequence).

The V and J genes are TRBV18 and TRBJ2-1; 7 bases are a match to TRBD2. Germline-derived CDR1 and CDR2 are KGHSH and LQKENI. The CDR3 is 15 residues long. V lost 5 bases and J lost 4; bases outside the gene matches: 8. In nucleotides, the CDR3 is TGTGCCAGCTCAGATGCCAAGCGGGGTTACAATGAGCAGTTCTTC. It encodes CASSDAKRGYNEQFF.

The chain combines TRBV19 with TRBJ2-7; no firm D call. Germline loops: CDR1 LNHDA, CDR2 SQIVND (reference sequence). The ends were cut back, 5 bases at V and 2 bases at J, with 13 bases in the middle. The CDR3 sequence is 14 residues long. The CDR3 here is CASSPAPTTYEQYF. CDR3 in DNA: TGTGCCAGTAGTCCGGCACCAACAACCTACGAGCAGTACTTC.

The genes are TRBV28 and TRBJ2-7; TRBD1 aligns across 7 bases. The CDR3 consists of 16 residues. Germline V gives CDR1 MDHEN, CDR2 SYDVKM. With 4 bases clipped from V and 4 bases from J, the junction kept 13 bases outside the gene matches. CDR3 sequence: CASSWGWGTDNYEQYF. The CDR3 DNA is TGTGCCAGCAGTTGGGGGTGGGGGACAGATAATTACGAGCAGTACTTC.

The V gene is TRBV5-1, the J gene TRBJ2-1, with 14 bases lining up with TRBD2. The ends lost 2 bases at V and 2 bases at J; junction bases unmatched: 12. CDR3 length equals 20 residues. CDR1 and CDR2 (germline): SGHRS, YFSETQ. The CDR3 sequence: CASSFVPGTSGREAYNEQFF. DNA for the CDR3: TGCGCCAGCAGCTTCGTGCCCGGGACTAGCGGGAGAGAGGCCTACAATGAGCAGTTCTTC.

A few counts support this clonotype. J is TRBJ1-2 and V is TRBV28; weak D call: TRBD1 (6 bases). Trimming stripped 6 bases from V and 4 bases from J, with 27 bases between. Per the germline V gene, CDR1 is MDHEN and CDR2 is SYDVKM. CDR3 size: 18 residues. The CDR3 nucleotides are TGTGCCAGCAGCCAAAAGGGACTGCAGGGGCCCCTGGGCTATGGCTACACCTTC. Translating it yields CASSQKGLQGPLGYGYTF.

This chain uses TRBV3-1 with TRBJ2-7; D is unresolved. CDR3 length: 14 amino acids. Germline V lookup: CDR1 LGHDT, CDR2 YNNKEL (reference sequence). The V end was cut by 1 base, the J end by 1 base, with 8 bases between. CDR3 protein: CASSQGTASYEQYF. The CDR3 nucleotides are TGTGCCAGCAGCCAAGGTACCGCTTCCTACGAGCAGTACTTC.

This clonotype was observed at least ten times. The chain joins TRBV28 to TRBJ1-3; no reliable D call. The CDR3 loop spans 12 amino acids. The V end lost 3 bases, the J end lost 3 bases, and 3 bases lay between the germline ends. Germline CDR1 MDHEN, CDR2 SYDVKM. The CDR3 sequence is CASSFRGNTIYF. The CDR3 DNA sequence: TGTGCCAGCAGTTTTCGTGGAAACACCATATATTTT.

This clonotype was seen only a few times. The V call is TRBV7-9, the J call TRBJ2-5, with TRBD2 matching over 9 bases. Germline assignment: CDR1 SEHNR and CDR2 FQNEAQ (reference sequence). This CDR3 has 15 residues. With V trimmed by 9 bases and J by 1 base, 9 bases remained unmatched. DNA for the CDR3: TGTGCCAGTCGGTCTCAGCGGGGGGTCCAAGAGACCCAGTACTTC. This gives the protein CASRSQRGVQETQYF.